The 14 T cell receptor beta chains given below trace back to one sample, sequenced in a study of T cells in Graves' hyperthyroidism and ophthalmopathy. Amplification yielded TCR beta CDR3 regions, with RNA transcripts as the source. With the HTBI primer set, the TCR CDR3 went through a first round of RT-PCR. A single record per CDR3 protein comes from TCRdb applying MiXCR to the multiplex PCR reads. Of 350,000 to 400,000 distinct CDR3 sequences in the sample, around 14% are singletons; the top ten hold roughly 33%. Sequencing input: blood. All receptors derive from a woman aged 25 to 39 with Graves' hyperthyroidism.

Ten or more counts support this clonotype. CDR3 in amino acids: CASSPGQGRRKTQYF. The CDR3 coding sequence is TGTGCCAGCAGTCCGGGACAGGGTCGTCGAAAGACCCAGTACTTC. The rearrangement uses TRBV28 and TRBJ2-5; TRBD1 aligns across 9 bases. The CDR3 extends over 15 amino acids. Germline V gene data show CDR1 as MDHEN and CDR2 as SYDVKM. The V segment lost 5 bases and the J segment 6 bases; nucleotides outside the gene matches: 10.

V usage is TRBV2 and J usage is TRBJ1-4, with D unclear. The CDR3 runs 14 residues. Germline CDR1 reads SNHLY; CDR2 reads FYNNEI. V lost 6 bases and J lost 5, with 13 bases in between. In nucleotides, the CDR3 is TGTGCCAGCAGCAGAGACAAGCAAAATGAAAAACTGTTTTTT. Protein sequence: CASSRDKQNEKLFF.

The table lists this clonotype with many counts. The rearrangement joins TRBV2 to TRBJ2-3; either TRBD1 or TRBD2 may fit D (6 bases each). V was shortened by 2 bases and J by 7 bases, with 13 bases between the two germline ends. CDR3 length: 14 residues. Germline V CDR1 and CDR2: SNHLY, FYNNEI. The CDR3 reads CASSESRGANTQYF. The CDR3, as DNA: TGTGCCAGCAGTGAATCAAGGGGGGCTAATACGCAGTATTTT.

J is TRBJ1-1 and V is TRBV19, with 10 positions matching TRBD1. This CDR3 spans 14 amino acids. Germline lookup yields CDR1 LNHDA and CDR2 SQIVND (reference sequence). The trim removed 4 bases at V and 5 bases at J, leaving 4 bases unmatched. The CDR3 DNA reads as TGTGCCAGTAGTAGGGGACAGGGGAAGACTGAAGCTTTCTTT. Translated: CASSRGQGKTEAFF.

This clonotype came up many times. The chain has TRBV3-1 and TRBJ1-6, with D hard to call. Germline values: CDR1 LGHDT, CDR2 YNNKEL (reference sequence). The germline V and J ends were trimmed by 4 bases and 7 bases, with 11 bases remaining between them. CDR3 length equals 14 residues. CDR3 bases: TGTGCCAGCAGCCCGGCACGCGTAAATTCACCCCTCCACTTT. Encoded protein: CASSPARVNSPLHF.

The chain combines TRBV5-6 with TRBJ2-2, with 14 positions matching TRBD2. With V trimmed by 4 bases and J by 4 bases, 6 bases remained unmatched. Germline assignment: CDR1 SGHDT and CDR2 YYEEEE. The CDR3 length is 17 residues. The DNA for the CDR3 is TGTGCCAGCAGCCCCGGGACTAGCGGGAGCGTCACCGGGGAGCTGTTTTTT. Protein product: CASSPGTSGSVTGELFF. Based on the CDR3 plus reference TRBV5-6 and TRBJ2-2, the full variable domain is DAGVTQSPTHLIKTRGQQVTLRCSPKSGHDTVSWYQQALGQGPQFIFQYYEEEERQRGNFPDRFSGHQFPNYSSELNVNALLLGDSALYLCASSPGTSGSVTGELFFGEGSRLTVL.

This clonotype has just a few counts. This sequence joins TRBV29-1 and TRBJ1-1; D is possibly TRBD1 (5 bases). The germline V gene has CDR1 SQVTM and CDR2 ANQGSEA. This CDR3 contains 16 residues. V lost 3 bases to trimming and J lost 0 bases, with 17 bases between them. CDR3: CSVDGTHTGMNTEAFF. The CDR3 DNA sequence: TGCAGCGTTGACGGGACGCATACCGGTATGAACACTGAAGCTTTCTTT.

A remark on this clonotype: Compared with germline, one end of the junction differs, possibly owing to a read error. The V and J genes are TRBV27 and TRBJ1-4, with D tentatively TRBD1 (6 bases). This CDR3 has 15 amino acids. The germline gives CDR1 MNHEY, CDR2 SMNVEV (reference sequence). The CDR3 DNA sequence: TGTGCCAGCATGAAATTGGGCAGGGGAAGCGAAAAACCGTTTTTT. Protein: CASMKLGRGSEKPFF.

At least ten counts were recorded for this clonotype. The chain joins TRBV5-1 to TRBJ2-7, with 11 bases that match TRBD2. From germline, CDR1 is SGHRS and CDR2 YFSETQ. The CDR3 runs 14 residues. V lost 5 bases to trimming and J lost 6 bases; unmatched junction nucleotides: 7. For the CDR3, the DNA is TGCGCCAGCAGTACTAGCGGGAGTATTTCCGAGCAGTACTTC. Encoded protein: CASSTSGSISEQYF.

The rearrangement joins TRBV20-1 to TRBJ1-4, with D perhaps matching TRBD1 (5 bases). This CDR3 is built from 14 residues. Between the trimmed V and J ends, which lost 6 bases and 7 bases, there was a span of 18 bases. Germline V gene sequence: CDR1 DFQATT, CDR2 SNEGSKA (reference sequence). The CDR3 spells CSAASLGGSEKLFF. CDR3 DNA: TGCAGTGCCGCCTCCCTGGGGGGAAGTGAAAAACTGTTTTTT.

This clonotype was seen repeatedly, ten times or more. This sequence joins TRBV27 and TRBJ1-4; D unclear. Germline CDR1 is MNHEY and CDR2 is SMNVEV (reference sequence). The CDR3 sequence is 14 residues long. V lost 2 bases, J lost 4 bases, and 8 bases lay in between. The CDR3 reads CASSLRWGNEKLFF. The CDR3, as DNA: TGTGCCAGCAGTTTAAGATGGGGTAATGAAAAACTGTTTTTT.

The table lists this clonotype with a few counts. The chain recombines TRBV6-5 with TRBJ2-7; D is unclear. Germline lookup yields CDR1 MNHEY and CDR2 SVGAGI. There are 13 residues in the CDR3. Trimming cost V 4 bases and J 6 bases, with 13 bases left between them. CDR3 DNA: TGTGCCAGCAGTTCAAACACGACACCCGAGCAGTACTTC. Its protein product is CASSSNTTPEQYF.

This clonotype was seen ten or more times. V is TRBV7-6 and J is TRBJ2-3; 7 positions match TRBD2. The CDR3 sequence is 14 residues long. V shed 1 base and J 5 bases; nucleotides not matched to a gene: 3. The germline gives CDR1 SGHVS, CDR2 FNYEAQ. The CDR3 region is CASSLGGSQDTQYF. The CDR3 bases are TGTGCCAGCAGCTTAGGCGGGAGTCAAGATACGCAGTATTTT.

This clonotype occurred many times. The CDR3 loop reads CASSSRTSGRPGTQYF. The DNA for the CDR3 is TGTGCCAGCAGTTCAAGGACTAGCGGGCGCCCGGGGACCCAGTACTTC. The chain has TRBV12-3 or TRBV12-4 and TRBJ2-5, with 11 nucleotides matching TRBD2. The length of the CDR3 is 16 residues. The V gene end was trimmed by 4 bases and the J gene end by 7 bases; junction bases not matched to a gene: 11.